Presented here are 25 T cell receptor beta chains from one specimen sequenced in a study of blood T cell repertoires in COVID-19. Measured with immunoSEQ multiplex PCR; TCRdb has only the in-frame clones, and not every one. The table lists around 280,000 clones, around 87% of them singletons. The sequencing input was peripheral blood. The origin of the receptors is a woman in her forties or fifties who had recovered from COVID-19.

The chain combines TRBV25-1 with TRBJ1-1; maybe TRBD1 (5 bases). The CDR3 contains 17 residues. V lost 6 bases, J lost 1 base, and 21 bases lay in between. The germline V gene has CDR1 MGHDK and CDR2 SYGVNS. Here the CDR3 DNA reads TGTGCCAGCAGCCCGGTGGCCGGGGGTAGGGAGAACACTGAAGCTTTCTTT. Translating it yields CASSPVAGGRENTEAFF.

This chain connects TRBV19 to TRBJ1-3; D is undetermined. The CDR3 extends over 12 amino acids. Germline CDR1 is LNHDA and CDR2 is SQIVND (reference sequence). V was cut by 11 bases and J by 0 bases, with 8 bases left in between. The CDR3 loop is CAAGSSGNTIYF. The DNA of the CDR3 is TGTGCCGCCGGGTCCTCTGGAAACACCATATATTTT. Full variable domain (remainder filled in from reference TRBV19 and TRBJ1-3): DGGITQSPKYLFRKEGQNVTLSCEQNLNHDAMYWYRQDPGQGLRLIYYSQIVNDFQKGDIAEGYSVSREKKESFPLTVTSAQKNPTAFYLCAAGSSGNTIYFGEGSWLTVV.

The chain uses TRBV9 and TRBJ1-2; D perhaps matches TRBD1 (5 bases). The CDR3 has 12 amino acids. Germline assignment: CDR1 SGDLS and CDR2 YYNGEE. V lost 0 bases and J 7 bases, leaving 7 bases between the germline ends. The DNA for the CDR3 is TGTGCCAGCAGCGTAGCGGGGGGTGGCTACACCTTC. It specifies CASSVAGGGYTF.

This chain connects TRBV19 to TRBJ2-1; the match to TRBD1 covers 11 bases. Germline assignment: CDR1 LNHDA and CDR2 SQIVND (reference sequence). J lost 7 bases, V lost 3 bases, and 5 bases had no gene match. This CDR3 is built from 15 residues. CDR3 nucleotides: TGTGCCAGTAGTATGGACAGGGGGCTAGCTAATGAGCAGTTCTTC. Translated, it gives CASSMDRGLANEQFF.

The rearrangement links TRBV6-1 to TRBJ1-2, with TRBD1 matching 7 bases. Per the germline V gene, CDR1 is MNHNS and CDR2 is SASEGT. CDR3 size: 13 residues. V lost 3 bases to trimming and J lost 4 bases; unmatched junction nucleotides: 2. CDR3 coding DNA: TGTGCCAGCAGTGAGACAGGGATCTATGGCTACACCTTC. This encodes CASSETGIYGYTF.

V usage is TRBV5-1 and J usage is TRBJ1-1, with D tentatively TRBD1 (5 bases). CDR1 is SGHRS and CDR2 is YFSETQ in the germline V gene. The CDR3 has 15 amino acids. V was clipped by 3 bases and J by 2 bases, with 14 bases between them. The DNA of the CDR3 is TGCGCCAGCAGCTCGACGGGTTGGGGCAACACTGAAGCTTTCTTT. Its protein product is CASSSTGWGNTEAFF.

The V call is TRBV15, the J call TRBJ1-5; TRBD1 is a possible D gene (6 bases). There are 18 residues in the CDR3. Germline lookup yields CDR1 LNHNV and CDR2 YYDKDF (reference sequence). V was clipped by 3 bases and J by 3 bases, with 21 bases between them. CDR3 residues: CATSRARLKDSLNQPQHF. The CDR3 nucleotides are TGTGCCACCAGCAGGGCTAGGCTCAAGGACAGCCTCAATCAGCCCCAGCATTTT. Based on the CDR3 plus reference TRBV15 and TRBJ1-5, the full variable domain is DAMVIQNPRYQVTQFGKPVTLSCSQTLNHNVMYWYQQKSSQAPKLLFHYYDKDFNNEADTPDNFQSRRPNTSFCFLDIRSPGLGDTAMYLCATSRARLKDSLNQPQHFGDGTRLSIL.

The V and J genes are TRBV7-2 and TRBJ1-4; no firm D call. CDR3 length: 14 residues. Germline V gives CDR1 SGHTA, CDR2 FQGNSA. Between the trimmed V and J ends, which lost 1 base and 13 bases, there was a span of 16 bases. CDR3 coding DNA: TGTGCCAGCAGCTTAGGTCCCTACCTATACCCACTGTTTTTT. It encodes CASSLGPYLYPLFF.

This clone appeared a single time. The V and J genes are TRBV9 and TRBJ2-7, with 10 bases identical to TRBD1. Trimming took 0 bases from V and 4 from J; bases not matched to a gene: 4. The CDR3 is 15 residues long. Germline CDR1 reads SGDLS; CDR2 reads YYNGEE. DNA for the CDR3: TGTGCCAGCAGCGTAGAGGGACAGGGGACTTACGAGCAGTACTTC. Translation gives CASSVEGQGTYEQYF.

The chain carries TRBV5-6 and TRBJ1-3; D unresolved. With 1 base removed from V and 1 base from J, the gap between germline ends came to 6 bases. Germline V gene lookup returns CDR1 SGHDT and CDR2 YYEEEE. The CDR3 sequence is 14 residues long. In DNA form, the CDR3 reads TGTGCCAGCAGCTTGAAGACATCTGGAAACACCATATATTTT. Its protein is CASSLKTSGNTIYF.

The chain links TRBV18 to TRBJ2-5, with D possibly matching TRBD2 (6 bases). This CDR3 comprises 15 residues. V was pared by 2 bases and J by 5 bases, with 15 bases between. Germline CDR1 and CDR2: KGHSH and LQKENI. The CDR3 region has the DNA TGTGCCAGCTCACCAGAGGAGGGATCGTGGGAGACCCAGTACTTC. It encodes CASSPEEGSWETQYF.

This clone was recorded a few times. The rearrangement uses TRBV6-1 and TRBJ2-3, with TRBD2 identical over 15 bases. Trimming cost V 0 bases and J 7 bases; bases outside gene matches: 8. The CDR3 extends over 18 amino acids. Germline lookup yields CDR1 MNHNS and CDR2 SASEGT. CDR3 sequence: CASSEAWGLAGGLHTQYF. CDR3 nucleotide sequence: TGTGCCAGCAGTGAAGCATGGGGACTAGCGGGGGGCCTCCATACGCAGTATTTT.

CDR3 nucleotide sequence: TGTGCAAGTCGCTTAGCCTCGGGAGATTCCTCTGGAAACACCATATATTTT. Protein product: CASRLASGDSSGNTIYF. This rearrangement joins TRBV12-2 to TRBJ1-3. TRBV12-2 is flagged as a pseudogene. CDR3 length equals 17 residues.

This chain joins TRBV25-1 and TRBJ2-2; TRBD1 aligns across 8 bases. The germline V gene has CDR1 MGHDK and CDR2 SYGVNS. The CDR3 runs to 14 residues. Germline trimming cut 3 bases from V and 6 bases from J; bases unmatched to any gene: 3. This CDR3 reads CASSDRQGSGELFF. CDR3 sequence (DNA): TGTGCCAGCAGTGACAGACAGGGGTCCGGGGAGCTGTTTTTT.

This chain connects TRBV10-3 to TRBJ1-4, with D unresolved. The CDR3 consists of 13 residues. The V end lost 8 bases, the J end lost 4 bases, and 11 bases lay between the germline ends. Germline CDR1 ENHRY, CDR2 SYGVKD. The CDR3 loop reads CAIGQTYNEKLFF. The CDR3 bases are TGTGCCATCGGGCAGACCTATAATGAAAAACTGTTTTTT.

The genes are TRBV2 and TRBJ2-5, with D possibly TRBD2 on 5 matching bases. The V end lost 11 bases, the J end lost 5 bases, and 15 bases lay between the germline ends. Germline lookup yields CDR1 SNHLY and CDR2 FYNNEI. This CDR3 is built from 12 residues. Written as DNA, the CDR3 is TGTGCCGGACTCGGAGTGTGGGAGACCCAGTACTTC. Its translation: CAGLGVWETQYF.

By share, this clone ranks as medium-sized (0.01 to 0.1%). The chain employs TRBV6-6 and TRBJ1-3; possible D gene TRBD1, 6 bases. Between the trimmed V and J ends, which lost 2 bases and 2 bases, there was a span of 10 bases. CDR3 length equals 15 residues. Germline V gene sequence: CDR1 MNHNY, CDR2 SVGAGI (reference sequence). CDR3 sequence: CASSYTTGPGNTIYF. CDR3 nucleotides: TGTGCCAGCAGTTACACAACAGGGCCTGGAAACACCATATATTTT.

The rearrangement uses TRBV7-2 and TRBJ1-1; a weak D match, TRBD1 (6 bases). V lost 3 bases and J 3 bases, leaving 14 bases between the germline ends. The V gene's germline CDR1 is SGHTA and CDR2 FQGNSA. This CDR3 has 15 amino acids. The CDR3 is CASSLLSRGDTEAFF. Written as DNA, the CDR3 is TGTGCCAGCAGCTTGTTATCCAGGGGAGACACTGAAGCTTTCTTT.

The V and J genes are TRBV11-3 and TRBJ2-7; 7 bases align to TRBD1. The ends lost 4 bases at V and 5 bases at J; junction bases unmatched: 5. The CDR3 is 13 amino acids. Germline CDR1 is SGHNT and CDR2 is YENEEA. The CDR3 region is CASSSGQEDEQYF. In DNA, the CDR3 is TGTGCCAGCAGCTCCGGACAGGAGGACGAGCAGTACTTC.

This chain uses TRBV21-1 with TRBJ2-7; the listed D gene, TRBD1, was not tested against the DNA. TRBV21-1 is a pseudogene locus. The CDR3 has 15 amino acids. For the CDR3, the DNA is TGTGCCAGCAGCATGCACCGGGACAGGGCCTACGAGCAGTACTTC. The encoded protein is CASSMHRDRAYEQYF.

This chain links TRBV18 with TRBJ2-7, with D hard to call. The CDR3 extends over 13 amino acids. Germline V CDR1 and CDR2: KGHSH, LQKENI. The germline V and J ends were trimmed by 4 bases and 0 bases, with 7 bases remaining between them. This CDR3 reads CASSLLSSYEQYF. The CDR3, as DNA: TGTGCCAGCTCACTCCTATCCTCCTACGAGCAGTACTTC.

The chain has TRBV29-1 and TRBJ2-4; D is uncertain. CDR1 is SQVTM and CDR2 is ANQGSEA in the germline V gene. This CDR3 has 12 residues. Trimming cost V 4 bases and J 2 bases, with 6 bases left between them. The CDR3, as DNA: TGCAGCGTTGGGAGTTCCAAAAACATTCAGTACTTC. Protein: CSVGSSKNIQYF.

The chain carries TRBV19 and TRBJ1-1, with 7 nucleotides matching TRBD1. CDR3 size: 15 residues. The V segment lost 5 bases and the J segment 5 bases; nucleotides outside the gene matches: 11. Per the germline V gene, CDR1 is LNHDA and CDR2 is SQIVND (reference sequence). This CDR3 is CASSVDRAGGTEAFF. As DNA, the CDR3 is TGTGCCAGTAGTGTCGACAGGGCTGGAGGGACTGAAGCTTTCTTT.

The V gene is TRBV7-2, the J gene TRBJ1-1, with D possibly being TRBD1 (6 bases). V was cut by 3 bases and J by 4 bases, with 12 bases left in between. Germline CDR1 and CDR2: SGHTA and FQGNSA. The CDR3 contains 14 residues. DNA of the CDR3: TGTGCCAGCAGCTTGGCGGGGGGCCGCACTGAAGCTTTCTTT. Translation gives CASSLAGGRTEAFF.

This clone turned up a few times. CDR3 sequence reads: CAGARGNYGYTF. Written as DNA, the CDR3 is TGTGCCGGAGCCAGGGGGAACTATGGCTACACCTTC. The chain has TRBV30 and TRBJ1-2, with 7 bases matching TRBD1. This CDR3 contains 12 residues. J gave up 2 bases and V 8 bases, and 5 bases lay outside the gene matches. Per germline, CDR1 GTSNPN and CDR2 SVGIG (reference sequence).